These 30 T cell receptor beta chains originate from one sample sequenced in a study of cytomegalovirus exposure and HLA in healthy donors. The study ran its PCR with 60 Vbeta and 13 Jbeta primers. The data were produced by immunoSEQ multiplex PCR, yet TCRdb's version contains in-frame clones alone and is incomplete. This table lists about 140,000 clones. Material for sequencing was PBMCs. Every receptor here comes from a young woman in good health and CMV-seronegative.

This chain links TRBV6-5 with TRBJ1-2; a possible D gene is TRBD1 (5 bases). The CDR3 is 11 amino acids. Germline-derived CDR1 and CDR2 are MNHEY and SVGAGI. V lost 5 bases and J lost 8, with 9 bases in between. The CDR3 reads CASSGGEGYTF. In nucleotides, the CDR3 is TGTGCCAGCAGTGGGGGGGAGGGCTACACCTTC.

The chain couples TRBV6-1 to TRBJ2-1, with D unresolved. CDR1 and CDR2 from the germline V gene are MNHNS and SASEGT. The CDR3 length is 13 residues. Trimming left V 7 bases short and J 4 bases short, with 11 bases between. CDR3: CASNKYPYNEQFF. CDR3 bases: TGTGCCAGCAACAAATACCCGTACAATGAGCAGTTCTTC.

This chain joins TRBV12-5 and TRBJ1-2, with TRBD1 identical over 7 bases. Per germline, CDR1 LGHNT and CDR2 FRNRAP. Trimming at V came to 1 base and at J to 8 bases, leaving 4 bases not matched to a gene. The CDR3 is 13 amino acids. In DNA, the CDR3 is TGTGCTAGTGGTTTGGCGACAGGGCGAGGCTACACCTTC. It translates to CASGLATGRGYTF.

V usage is TRBV5-1 and J usage is TRBJ2-3; D may be TRBD2 (5 bases). This CDR3 is 13 amino acids long. From germline, CDR1 is SGHRS and CDR2 YFSETQ. The V gene lost 3 bases and the J gene lost 0 bases, with 5 bases spanning the gap. CDR3 DNA: TGCGCCAGCAGCTGGACTAGCACAGATACGCAGTATTTT. It encodes CASSWTSTDTQYF.

This sequence joins TRBV5-4 and TRBJ1-1, with 8 nucleotides matching TRBD1. Germline lookup yields CDR1 SGHNT and CDR2 YYREEE (reference sequence). The length of the CDR3 is 14 residues. V was clipped by 1 base and J by 4 bases; unmatched bases: 3. The chain's CDR3 is CASSLQGAGTEAFF. CDR3 coding DNA: TGTGCCAGCAGCTTGCAGGGGGCTGGCACTGAAGCTTTCTTT.

This rearrangement joins TRBV4-1 to TRBJ1-6; D gene ambiguous. The CDR3 sequence is 15 residues long. Between the trimmed V and J ends, which lost 4 bases and 9 bases, there was a span of 16 bases. Germline CDR1 reads MGHRA; CDR2 reads YSYEKL. The CDR3 protein is CASSRSEGTASPLHF. CDR3 bases: TGCGCCAGCAGCCGATCCGAGGGAACAGCTTCACCCCTCCACTTT.

The J gene is TRBJ1-1, the V gene TRBV6-5; the D is unclear. The CDR3 contains 15 residues. Germline V gene lookup returns CDR1 MNHEY and CDR2 SVGAGI. V was shortened by 7 bases and J by 5 bases, with 20 bases between the two germline ends. Here the CDR3 reads CASKGWATLGTEAFF. The DNA for the CDR3 is TGTGCCAGCAAAGGCTGGGCTACCTTGGGTACTGAAGCTTTCTTT.

The chain has TRBV6-1 and TRBJ1-2, with D possibly TRBD1 on 5 matching bases. Germline V gives CDR1 MNHNS, CDR2 SASEGT. There are 15 residues in the CDR3. V gave up 2 bases and J gave up 1 base, with 11 bases separating them. The CDR3 DNA reads as TGTGCCAGCAGTGAAACGGGCAGGGATAACTATGGCTACACCTTC. Protein sequence: CASSETGRDNYGYTF.

This chain links TRBV2 with TRBJ2-1, with 10 bases that match TRBD1. This CDR3 is 14 amino acids long. After removal of 8 bases from V and 8 bases from J, the junction contained 9 bases not matched to a gene. In germline, CDR1 is SNHLY, CDR2 FYNNEI. The CDR3 protein is CASWRTGGSDEQFF. DNA for the CDR3: TGTGCCAGCTGGCGGACAGGGGGAAGCGATGAGCAGTTCTTC.

J is TRBJ2-5 and V is TRBV5-1; 8 positions agree with TRBD1. The junction had 2 bases not matched to a gene; V was cut back by 0 bases and J by 4 bases. In germline, CDR1 is SGHRS, CDR2 YFSETQ. The CDR3 sequence is 14 residues long. As DNA, the CDR3 is TGCGCCAGCAGCTTGGCCAGGGGGCTAGAGACCCAGTACTTC. Translation gives CASSLARGLETQYF.

The V call is TRBV6-5, the J call TRBJ1-2; D is perhaps TRBD1 (6 bases). This CDR3 spans 14 amino acids. Trimming stripped 4 bases from V and 4 bases from J, with 13 bases between. Germline CDR1 and CDR2: MNHEY and SVGAGI. CDR3 nucleotides: TGTGCCAGCAGTTTCCGGTGGACAGCCTATGGCTACACCTTC. It translates to CASSFRWTAYGYTF.

The chain uses TRBV7-3 and TRBJ2-3; D unresolved. The CDR3 is 12 amino acids. Trimming took off 2 bases at V and 5 bases at J, with 5 bases between the two ends. Germline V gene lookup returns CDR1 SGHTA and CDR2 FQGTGA. Here the CDR3 DNA reads TGTGCCAGCAGCTTACTAGGAGATACGCAGTATTTT. Translating gives CASSLLGDTQYF.

The V gene is TRBV18, the J gene TRBJ2-3; D call uncertain. This CDR3 has 13 amino acids. The germline V gene has CDR1 KGHSH and CDR2 LQKENI. V lost 3 bases to trimming and J lost 0 bases, with 4 bases between them. The CDR3 DNA follows: TGTGCCAGCTCACCGGGCAGCACAGATACGCAGTATTTT. Translation: CASSPGSTDTQYF.

J is TRBJ2-2 and V is TRBV18; D might be TRBD1 (6 bases). This CDR3 spans 14 amino acids. Germline CDR1 and CDR2: KGHSH and LQKENI. Trimming pared 6 bases from V and 4 bases from J, leaving 12 bases between. Here the CDR3 reads CASSLRGITGELFF. CDR3 DNA sequence: TGTGCCAGCTCGCTCAGGGGAATCACCGGGGAGCTGTTTTTT.

This chain joins TRBV7-9 and TRBJ2-1, with 10 bases lining up with TRBD2. The CDR3 consists of 15 residues. Germline values: CDR1 SEHNR, CDR2 FQNEAQ (reference sequence). V was clipped by 5 bases and J by 7 bases; unmatched bases: 8. The CDR3 bases are TGTGCCAGCAGCATCACTAGCGGGGCGGGTAATGAGCAGTTCTTC. Translated, it gives CASSITSGAGNEQFF.

In DNA form, the CDR3 reads TGCGCCAGCAGCGGGTCGGGAGGGAACACCGGGGAGCTGTTTTTT. It yields the protein CASSGSGGNTGELFF. The V call is TRBV4-1, the J call TRBJ2-2; 7 positions agree with TRBD2. Germline lookup yields CDR1 MGHRA and CDR2 YSYEKL. The CDR3 contains 15 residues. The V segment lost 5 bases and the J segment 1 base; nucleotides outside the gene matches: 4.

This rearrangement joins TRBV18 to TRBJ2-5, with a tentative D call TRBD2 (6 bases). CDR1 and CDR2 (germline): KGHSH, LQKENI. Trimming removed 2 bases from V and 3 bases from J, with 10 bases in between. The CDR3 consists of 14 residues. The CDR3 region is CASSPFTGEETQYF. Here the CDR3 DNA reads TGTGCCAGCTCACCATTTACGGGGGAAGAGACCCAGTACTTC.

The chain joins TRBV11-3 to TRBJ2-2; D may be TRBD1 (6 bases). The CDR3 contains 15 residues. The germline V and J ends were trimmed by 4 bases and 0 bases, with 9 bases remaining between them. Per germline, CDR1 SGHNT and CDR2 YENEEA. CDR3 region: CASSSGQPNTGELFF. The CDR3 bases are TGTGCCAGCAGCTCCGGACAGCCGAACACCGGGGAGCTGTTTTTT.

The chain combines TRBV27 with TRBJ2-7; no definite D call. Germline lookup yields CDR1 MNHEY and CDR2 SMNVEV (reference sequence). The CDR3 extends over 14 amino acids. Trimming took 5 bases from V and 7 from J, leaving 18 bases between them. CDR3 coding DNA: TGTGCCAGCAGTGGTCAGAAGATCGGCGGTGAGCAGTACTTC. It specifies CASSGQKIGGEQYF.

V usage is TRBV18 and J usage is TRBJ2-5; 9 bases map to TRBD1. Germline V gives CDR1 KGHSH, CDR2 LQKENI. V lost 1 base, J lost 3 bases, and 9 bases stayed unmatched. This CDR3 comprises 17 residues. The CDR3 sequence is CASSPLRTGEAEETQYF. The CDR3 DNA reads as TGTGCCAGCTCACCACTCCGGACAGGGGAAGCGGAAGAGACCCAGTACTTC. The full variable domain, rest sourced from reference TRBV18 and TRBJ2-5, is NAGVMQNPRHLVRRRGQEARLRCSPMKGHSHVYWYRQLPEEGLKFMVYLQKENIIDESGMPKERFSAEFPKEGPSILRIQQVVRGDSAAYFCASSPLRTGEAEETQYFGPGTRLLVL.

The CDR3 loop is CAIKGGRGPYEQYV. The DNA for the CDR3 is TGTGCCATCAAGGGCGGGAGGGGACCCTACGAGCAGTACGTC. The chain links TRBV10-3 to TRBJ2-7; 9 positions match TRBD2. This CDR3 comprises 14 residues. Germline trimming cut 7 bases from V and 2 bases from J; bases unmatched to any gene: 6. Germline V gives CDR1 ENHRY, CDR2 SYGVKD.

This chain joins TRBV28 and TRBJ1-1; 10 nucleotides align to TRBD1. Per the germline V gene, CDR1 is MDHEN and CDR2 is SYDVKM. The V gene end was trimmed by 7 bases and the J gene end by 5 bases; junction bases not matched to a gene: 4. The CDR3 has 13 residues. The CDR3 loop is CASIGQGETEAFF. The CDR3 bases are TGTGCCAGCATCGGACAGGGGGAAACTGAAGCTTTCTTT. The whole variable domain, remainder taken from reference TRBV28 and TRBJ1-1, is DVKVTQSSRYLVKRTGEKVFLECVQDMDHENMFWYRQDPGLGLRLIYFSYDVKMKEKGDIPEGYSVSREKKERFSLILESASTNQTSMYLCASIGQGETEAFFGQGTRLTVV.

The chain recombines TRBV5-8 with TRBJ2-1, with 8 bases lining up with TRBD2. CDR3 length: 13 residues. V gave up 3 bases and J gave up 10 bases; unmatched junction bases: 6. Germline V CDR1 and CDR2: SGHTS, YDEGEE. The CDR3 DNA reads as TGTGCCAGCAGCTCGGAGCGGGAGAGGGAGCAGTTCTTC. Translating gives CASSSEREREQFF.

This CDR3 reads CASRIGGPDQPQHF. CDR3 DNA sequence: TGTGCCAGCAGGATAGGGGGCCCCGATCAGCCCCAGCATTTT. The chain is built from TRBV6-1 and TRBJ1-5, with 7 bases identical to TRBD1. The trim removed 6 bases at V and 5 bases at J, leaving 7 bases unmatched. Germline assignment: CDR1 MNHNS and CDR2 SASEGT. The CDR3 consists of 14 residues.

The chain combines TRBV5-1 with TRBJ2-2; D remains unclear. The germline gives CDR1 SGHRS, CDR2 YFSETQ. Trimming took off 1 base at V and 4 bases at J, with 8 bases between the two ends. The CDR3 consists of 14 residues. The CDR3 is CASSLTETTGELFF. CDR3 nucleotide sequence: TGCGCCAGCAGCTTGACAGAAACCACCGGGGAGCTGTTTTTT. Supplemented by reference TRBV5-1 and TRBJ2-2, the full variable domain reads KAGVTQTPRYLIKTRGQQVTLSCSPISGHRSVSWYQQTPGQGLQFLFEYFSETQRNKGNFPGRFSGRQFSNSRSEMNVSTLELGDSALYLCASSLTETTGELFFGEGSRLTVL.

The genes are TRBV5-4 and TRBJ2-5; possible D gene TRBD2, 7 bases. CDR3 length equals 15 residues. Trimming shortened V by 10 bases and J by 4 bases, and 23 bases separated the two germline ends. Per germline, CDR1 SGHNT and CDR2 YYREEE (reference sequence). CDR3 region: CAALTSGGGGETQYF. DNA for the CDR3: TGTGCCGCCCTAACGAGCGGAGGGGGGGGAGAGACCCAGTACTTC.

The chain carries TRBV19 and TRBJ1-1; 9 bases map to TRBD1. Trimming cost V 6 bases and J 2 bases; bases outside gene matches: 10. The CDR3 is made up of 16 amino acids. The V gene's germline CDR1 is LNHDA and CDR2 SQIVND (reference sequence). DNA of the CDR3: TGTGCCAGTAGATCGGACAGGGGTGGGGGAAACACTGAAGCTTTCTTT. Translated: CASRSDRGGGNTEAFF. Combining the CDR3 with reference TRBV19 and TRBJ1-1 gives the whole variable domain DGGITQSPKYLFRKEGQNVTLSCEQNLNHDAMYWYRQDPGQGLRLIYYSQIVNDFQKGDIAEGYSVSREKKESFPLTVTSAQKNPTAFYLCASRSDRGGGNTEAFFGQGTRLTVV.

This chain joins TRBV27 and TRBJ1-1, with D maybe TRBD1 (6 bases). Germline lookup yields CDR1 MNHEY and CDR2 SMNVEV (reference sequence). V was cut by 5 bases and J by 5 bases, with 18 bases left in between. The CDR3 spans 15 residues. This CDR3 is CASSAEGGKVTEAFF. CDR3 bases: TGTGCCAGCAGTGCAGAGGGGGGGAAGGTGACTGAAGCTTTCTTT.

This chain links TRBV6-1 with TRBJ1-2, with D maybe TRBD1 (6 bases). Germline CDR1 and CDR2: MNHNS and SASEGT. This CDR3 region has 18 residues. V gave up 2 bases and J gave up 2 bases, with 21 bases separating them. The DNA for the CDR3 is TGTGCCAGCAGTGAAAGGGGATCACAGGGCCCAAGGAACTATGGCTACACCTTC. It translates to CASSERGSQGPRNYGYTF.

The CDR3 protein is CSALAGGPSYEQYV. The CDR3 DNA reads TGCAGCGCGCTAGCGGGAGGGCCGTCCTACGAGCAGTACGTC. The chain recombines TRBV29-1 with TRBJ2-7, with 12 nucleotides matching TRBD2. CDR3 length: 14 residues. J gave up 1 base and V 7 bases, and 5 bases lay outside the gene matches. The germline V gene has CDR1 SQVTM and CDR2 ANQGSEA.